The sequence of this T cell receptor (beta chain) was determined in a study of T cell responses to AZD1222 COVID-19 vaccine. Study conclusions and caveats: There were vaccine-associated CD4 TCRs across spike, dominant at 160-218 and 743-854.

V was pared by 2 bases and J by 5 bases, with 7 bases of the junction left unmatched. CDR3 length: 16 amino acids. Per germline, CDR1 MNHEY and CDR2 SVGAGI. Assay: immunoSEQ multiplex PCR; the TCRdb copy retains only in-frame clones and omits some. This table has approximately 150,000 clones, 92% appearing once. Concerning this clone itself: As yet, its antigen is unknown.

The TCR sequence derives from an adult who received the AZD1222 COVID-19 vaccine. This specimen was peripheral blood, taken 28 days after the second AZD1222 dose. The chain carries TRBV6-5 and TRBJ2-3; 10 bases fit TRBD1. This CDR3 reads CASSYDGTGAQDTQYF. The CDR3 DNA follows: TGTGCCAGCAGTTACGACGGGACAGGGGCTCAAGATACGCAGTATTTT.